Described below is a single T cell receptor (beta chain) sequence and its context. Antigen: not known. The data belong to a study of early T cells in non-severe SARS-CoV-2 infection. The wider study: Bulk RNA isolated from unsorted whole blood underwent sequencing; chains were not paired. Overall study results and limits: Missing private and CD4 specificities, VDJdb matching favored anti-spike CD8 responses.

The TCR library protocol was used to attach unique molecular identifiers. These identifiers were attached to individual cDNA molecules. TCRdb re-derived calls from the 5' RACE reads in MiXCR, one entry per CDR3 protein. This sample yields about 85,000 distinct CDR3 sequences, of which approximately 15% are seen a single time; roughly 6.4% belongs to the top ten. Sequencing was carried out using whole blood. The TCR comes from an adult who was a healthcare worker with PCR-confirmed SARS-CoV-2 infection or an uninfected control (not recorded which).

CDR3 DNA: TGTGCCAGCAGCTTTGGAGGACTAGCGGGAACCAATGAGCAGTTCTTC. It is translated as CASSFGGLAGTNEQFF. The chain joins TRBV7-6 to TRBJ2-1, with 12 nucleotides matching TRBD2. Germline values: CDR1 SGHVS, CDR2 FNYEAQ. Trimming cost V 3 bases and J 6 bases; bases outside gene matches: 6. CDR3 length equals 16 residues. Using reference TRBV7-6 and TRBJ2-1 for the parts outside the CDR3, the full variable domain is GAGVSQSPRYKVTKRGQDVALRCDPISGHVSLYWYRQALGQGPEFLTYFNYEAQQDKSGLPNDRFSAERPEGSISTLTIQRTEQRDSAMYRCASSFGGLAGTNEQFFGPGTRLTVL.